Below, 22 T cell receptor beta chains from the same sample are listed, as sequenced in a study of blood T cell repertoires in COVID-19. Repertoires were generated with immunoSEQ multiplex PCR, while TCRdb's copy carries only in-frame clones and drops some. The top ten clones hold around 6.1% of a sample with around 170,000 clones, around 83% of them seen once. Material for sequencing was peripheral blood. Receptors were obtained from a woman aged 35 to 49 with acute or convalescent COVID-19.

The DNA for the CDR3 is TGTGCCAGCAGTTTAGGGGGGGACTATGGCTACACCTTC. Translating gives CASSLGGDYGYTF. The chain recombines TRBV12-3 or TRBV12-4 with TRBJ1-2; D perhaps matches TRBD1 (5 bases). Trimming took 1 base from V and 3 from J, leaving 6 bases between them. CDR3 length: 13 residues.

A remark on this clone: Other nucleotide sequences from this sample produce the same CDR3. This chain connects TRBV28 to TRBJ1-5; a possible D gene is TRBD1 (5 bases). Germline values: CDR1 MDHEN, CDR2 SYDVKM. Trimming shortened V by 4 bases and J by 3 bases, and 10 bases separated the two germline ends. The CDR3 contains 14 residues. The CDR3: CASSSPGDNQPQHF. Here the CDR3 DNA reads TGTGCCAGCAGTTCTCCGGGGGACAATCAGCCCCAGCATTTT.

The chain employs TRBV12-5 and TRBJ2-2, with D perhaps matching TRBD1 (6 bases). CDR1 is LGHNT and CDR2 is FRNRAP in the germline V gene. This CDR3 region has 16 residues. Trimming took off 6 bases at V and 0 bases at J, with 14 bases between the two ends. The CDR3 protein is CASGTRGSTNTGELFF. CDR3 nucleotides: TGTGCTAGTGGGACCAGGGGCAGCACGAACACCGGGGAGCTGTTTTTT.

This clone has more than one count but fewer than ten. The chain couples TRBV5-1 to TRBJ2-7; maybe TRBD1 (5 bases). CDR3 length: 12 amino acids. Per the germline V gene, CDR1 is SGHRS and CDR2 is YFSETQ. V dropped 5 bases and J dropped 4 bases, with 10 bases sitting between them. CDR3 in DNA: TGCGCCAGCAGGGCAGGGCCGTACGAGCAGTACTTC. Translated, it gives CASRAGPYEQYF.

The chain has TRBV27 and TRBJ2-7, with 11 bases that match TRBD2. This CDR3 has 14 residues. Germline assignment: CDR1 MNHEY and CDR2 SMNVEV (reference sequence). V lost 4 bases and J lost 5; bases outside the gene matches: 4. In DNA form, the CDR3 reads TGTGCCAGCAGTTCCTTGGGACTAGCGGACGAGCAGTACTTC. Residues: CASSSLGLADEQYF.

This clone was observed once. This chain joins TRBV5-1 and TRBJ1-2, with D perhaps matching TRBD1 (6 bases). Germline V gene sequence: CDR1 SGHRS, CDR2 YFSETQ. Trimming took 0 bases from V and 6 from J, leaving 18 bases between them. The CDR3 totals 16 residues. CDR3 region: CASSLEGPTGLHGYTF. The DNA of the CDR3 is TGCGCCAGCAGCTTGGAGGGACCTACAGGGCTCCATGGCTACACCTTC.

The sample holds one count of this clone. This rearrangement joins TRBV7-2 to TRBJ1-1; 7 nucleotides agree with TRBD1. CDR1 SGHTA and CDR2 FQGNSA come from the germline V gene. The V gene end was trimmed by 3 bases and the J gene end by 8 bases; junction bases not matched to a gene: 15. This CDR3 has 16 amino acids. CDR3 residues: CASSLVPTGKDPEAFF. In DNA, the CDR3 is TGTGCCAGCAGCTTGGTCCCGACAGGGAAGGATCCCGAAGCTTTCTTT.

Only one count was recorded for this clone. The gene calls are TRBV29-1 and TRBJ2-1, with D possibly being TRBD1 (7 bases). From germline, CDR1 is SQVTM and CDR2 ANQGSEA. Trimming removed 6 bases at V and 9 bases at J, with 18 bases between. The CDR3 consists of 13 residues. CDR3: CSVEGQLFPEQFF. In nucleotides, the CDR3 is TGCAGCGTGGAGGGACAGCTCTTCCCTGAGCAGTTCTTC.

The gene calls are TRBV2 and TRBJ1-5, with D maybe TRBD1 (6 bases). V lost 5 bases and J 0 bases, leaving 11 bases between the germline ends. This CDR3 region has 15 residues. Germline lookup yields CDR1 SNHLY and CDR2 FYNNEI. The CDR3 reads CASSKDSYSNQPQHF. Written as DNA, the CDR3 is TGTGCCAGCAGTAAGGACAGCTATAGCAATCAGCCCCAGCATTTT.

The rearrangement links TRBV6-5 to TRBJ2-7; TRBD1 matches at 9 bases. V lost 9 bases and J lost 4; bases outside the gene matches: 13. Germline assignment: CDR1 MNHEY and CDR2 SVGAGI. The CDR3 has 15 amino acids. The CDR3 bases are TGTGCCAGTTCCAAATCAGGGACAGGGCCTTACGAGCAGTACTTC. It specifies CASSKSGTGPYEQYF.

CDR3 nucleotides: TGTGCCAGCAGCAAAACCGGACAGGACGATAACTTTTACGAGCAGTACTTC. Its protein is CASSKTGQDDNFYEQYF. The rearrangement links TRBV7-8 to TRBJ2-7, with 7 bases identical to TRBD1. After removal of 5 bases from V and 4 bases from J, the junction contained 17 bases not matched to a gene. The germline gives CDR1 SGHVS, CDR2 FQNEAQ. The CDR3 totals 17 residues.

The chain combines TRBV7-2 with TRBJ1-2; 8 bases fit TRBD1. Losses at the gene ends were 4 bases for V and 8 bases for J; bases not matched to a gene: 12. CDR1 and CDR2 (germline): SGHTA, FQGNSA. The CDR3 spans 15 residues. The CDR3 DNA follows: TGTGCCAGCAGCTCTCGGACAGGGAGAGTCACGGGCTACACCTTC. Its translation is CASSSRTGRVTGYTF.

CDR3 sequence reads: CASSTPQGSQPQHF. The CDR3 nucleotides read TGTGCCAGCAGTACCCCACAGGGGAGTCAGCCCCAGCATTTT. J is TRBJ1-5 and V is TRBV6-6, with TRBD1 matching 7 bases. V lost 5 bases to trimming and J lost 6 bases; unmatched junction nucleotides: 7. From germline, CDR1 is MNHNY and CDR2 SVGAGI (reference sequence). This CDR3 is 14 amino acids long.

V gene TRBV20-1 combines with J gene TRBJ1-2; perhaps TRBD1 as D (6 bases). The CDR3 has 15 amino acids. Trimming stripped 3 bases from V and 7 bases from J, with 21 bases between. CDR1 and CDR2 (germline): DFQATT, SNEGSKA (reference sequence). The CDR3 bases are TGCAGTGCTAGTCCTGAAACAGAGGGGGTGGGTGGCTACACCTTC. It specifies CSASPETEGVGGYTF.

The chain recombines TRBV7-2 with TRBJ1-2, with D uncertain. V lost 7 bases and J lost 8, with 17 bases in between. CDR1 is SGHTA and CDR2 is FQGNSA in the germline V gene. The CDR3 is 13 amino acids. CDR3 region: CASTSEGGRGYTF. DNA of the CDR3: TGTGCCAGCACATCGGAGGGAGGGCGCGGCTACACCTTC. Using reference TRBV7-2 and TRBJ1-2 for the parts outside the CDR3, the full variable domain is GAGVSQSPSNKVTEKGKDVELRCDPISGHTALYWYRQSLGQGLEFLIYFQGNSAPDKSGLPSDRFSAERTGGSVSTLTIQRTQQEDSAVYLCASTSEGGRGYTFGSGTRLTVV.

The V gene is TRBV7-6, the J gene TRBJ2-2; 9 bases align to TRBD2. The CDR3 runs to 18 residues. With 3 bases clipped from V and 6 bases from J, the junction kept 14 bases outside the gene matches. Germline V gives CDR1 SGHVS, CDR2 FNYEAQ. CDR3 DNA: TGTGCCAGCAGCTTTGGCCTATATGGCGGGGGGGCTGCCGGGGAGCTGTTTTTT. It yields the protein CASSFGLYGGGAAGELFF.

Comments on this clone: The same CDR3 is also encoded by other DNA sequences in this sample. This sequence joins TRBV28 and TRBJ1-2; TRBD1 aligns across 8 bases. Trimming removed 2 bases from V and 4 bases from J; junction bases left unmatched: 0. This CDR3 comprises 13 residues. In germline, CDR1 is MDHEN, CDR2 SYDVKM. The CDR3, as DNA: TGTGCCAGCAGTTTAACAGGGGGCTATGGCTACACCTTC. It codes for CASSLTGGYGYTF.

This clone was counted at least ten times. The rearrangement links TRBV6-6 to TRBJ2-2, with TRBD2 matching 14 bases. Germline V gene sequence: CDR1 MNHNY, CDR2 SVGAGI (reference sequence). The CDR3 runs to 16 residues. Trimming cost V 3 bases and J 6 bases; bases outside gene matches: 3. CDR3 amino acids: CASSYATSGRAGELFF. The CDR3 coding sequence is TGTGCCAGCAGTTATGCGACTAGCGGGAGGGCCGGGGAGCTGTTTTTT.

This clone was detected only once. The chain links TRBV5-5 to TRBJ2-5; 7 bases line up with TRBD1. Looked up from germline, CDR1 is SGHKS and CDR2 is YYEKEE (reference sequence). J gave up 2 bases and V 4 bases, and 5 bases lay outside the gene matches. The CDR3 is 14 amino acids. The CDR3 DNA reads as TGTGCCAGCAGCAAATTGGGACAGCAAGAGACCCAGTACTTC. This encodes CASSKLGQQETQYF.

This chain connects TRBV27 to TRBJ1-5; D might be TRBD1 (5 bases). Germline lookup yields CDR1 MNHEY and CDR2 SMNVEV (reference sequence). CDR3 length equals 14 residues. V shed 5 bases and J shed 3 bases, with 11 bases lying between them. The CDR3 reads CASSPRQYNQPQHF. Here the CDR3 DNA reads TGTGCCAGCAGTCCCCGACAGTACAATCAGCCCCAGCATTTT.

The chain is built from TRBV2 and TRBJ1-6, with TRBD1 matching over 9 bases. Unmatched junction bases numbered 15, after V lost 8 bases and J lost 10 bases. CDR1 and CDR2 (germline): SNHLY, FYNNEI. The CDR3 is made up of 16 amino acids. CDR3: CASSTGGSGFDSPLHF. The CDR3 nucleotides are TGTGCCAGCTCTACAGGGGGCAGTGGCTTTGACTCACCCCTCCACTTT. Complete variable domain (other parts from reference TRBV2 and TRBJ1-6): EPEVTQTPSHQVTQMGQEVILRCVPISNHLYFYWYRQILGQKVEFLVSFYNNEISEKSEIFDDQFSVERPDGSNFTLKIRSTKLEDSAMYFCASSTGGSGFDSPLHFGNGTRLTVT.

The chain joins TRBV6-2 or TRBV6-3 to TRBJ2-5; 7 bases fit TRBD2. V gave up 0 bases and J gave up 3 bases; unmatched junction bases: 1. The CDR3 sequence is 14 residues long. Germline lookup yields CDR1 MNHEY and CDR2 SVGEGT. CDR3 protein: CASSYSGGEETQYF. CDR3 in DNA: TGTGCCAGCAGTTACTCGGGGGGGGAAGAGACCCAGTACTTC.